This T cell receptor (beta chain) was profiled in a study of persistence of HIV-infected CD4 T cells. Between the trimmed V and J ends, which lost 3 bases and 5 bases, there was a span of 13 bases. Germline V gene data show CDR1 as ENHRY and CDR2 as SYGVKD. The CDR3 sequence is 15 residues long. The stimulus was lysate of CMV-infected fibroblasts, approximately 9.6 ug/mL. Sorting of responding CD4+ T cells relied on upregulated CD40 ligand together with CD69. Note on this clone: The antigen is not known.

Sequencing used immunoSEQ version 4 in survey mode. Produced via immunoSEQ multiplex PCR; TCRdb's table is partial and in-frame only. The table has about 15,000 clones, approximately 71% seen once. V usage is TRBV10-3 and J usage is TRBJ1-4; D is ambiguous. This specimen was CD4+ T cells sorted from PBMCs after 18-hour stimulation, taken from a patient who received antiretroviral therapy. This clonotype was obtained from an adult man with HIV who was CMV-seropositive. The CDR3: CAISDGPRPNEKLFF. The CDR3 DNA reads as TGTGCCATCAGTGACGGCCCGCGCCCGAATGAAAAACTGTTTTTT.